Listed below are T cell receptor beta chains from one sample, sequenced in a study of OX40 agonist ivuxolimab in advanced cancers. Sequenced by immunoSEQ multiplex PCR; TCRdb stores in-frame clones only, minus some. The sample holds around 70,000 clones, 85% seen once. The source was CD4+ or CD8+ T cells sorted from blood, collected in a trial of the OX40 agonist ivuxolimab. Source of these receptors: an adult with an advanced solid tumor such as melanoma, head and neck, liver or kidney cancer. Both conserved end residues are trimmed from each CDR3. D genes are given only for firm matches.

TRBJ2-3 | TRBV19 | - | ASSIQVPGADTQY
TRBJ2-1 | TRBV28 | - | ASSPTENNEQF
TRBJ1-1 | TRBV29-1 | - | SVKLRDTEAF
TRBJ1-6 | TRBV19 | TRBD1 | ASTTQGARNSPLH
TRBJ2-7 | TRBV9 | - | ASSVGAGSYEQY
TRBJ1-5 | TRBV5-4 | - | ASSLNSQPQH
TRBJ2-2 | TRBV7-3 | - | ASSPGHNTGELF
TRBJ2-1 | TRBV2 | - | ASTPYVGTILNEQF
TRBJ1-1 | TRBV4-1 | - | ASSSDRFTEAF
TRBJ1-4 | TRBV25-1 | TRBD1 | ASSEQQGRANEKLF
TRBJ1-1 | TRBV7-9 | - | ASSLGGIRKPEAF
TRBJ2-1 | TRBV10-3 | - | AISPEDSYNEQF
TRBJ2-7 | TRBV7-6 | TRBD1 | ASSSGQGPYKQY
TRBJ1-1 | TRBV11-2 | - | ASSLRTPRVGVEAF